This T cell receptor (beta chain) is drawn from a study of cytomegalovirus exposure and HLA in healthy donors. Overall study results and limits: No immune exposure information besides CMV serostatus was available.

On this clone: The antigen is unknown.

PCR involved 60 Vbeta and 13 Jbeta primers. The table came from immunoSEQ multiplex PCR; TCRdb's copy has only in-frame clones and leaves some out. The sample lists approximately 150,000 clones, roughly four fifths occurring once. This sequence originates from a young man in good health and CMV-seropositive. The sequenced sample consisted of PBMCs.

CDR3 amino acids: CASSPPGQGGGEAFF. In nucleotides, the CDR3 is TGTGCCAGCTCACCACCGGGACAGGGCGGAGGTGAAGCTTTCTTT. V gene TRBV18 combines with J gene TRBJ1-1, with TRBD1 identical over 9 bases. The V segment lost 0 bases and the J segment 7 bases; nucleotides outside the gene matches: 6. This CDR3 region has 15 residues. The germline V gene encodes CDR1 KGHSH and CDR2 LQKENI.